Sequencing of this TCR beta chain was carried out in a study of OX40 agonist ivuxolimab in advanced cancers. Here immunoSEQ multiplex PCR was the method, and the copy in TCRdb shows in-frame clones only, minus some. The data hold around 15,000 clones, with roughly 90% observed a single time. Researchers took blood at baseline, on cycle 4 day 1, and on cycle 7 day 1. This receptor was taken from an adult with an advanced solid tumor such as melanoma, head and neck, liver or kidney cancer. Sample: CD4+ or CD8+ T cells sorted from blood, taken in a trial of the OX40 agonist ivuxolimab.

The CDR3 protein is CATQLNSYEQYF. In nucleotides, the CDR3 is TGTGCCACTCAGCTAAACTCCTACGAGCAGTACTTC. The chain couples TRBV6-5 to TRBJ2-7; D is unclear. Germline-derived CDR1 and CDR2 are MNHEY and SVGAGI. The V and J ends lost 10 bases and 0 bases respectively, with 10 bases between them. The length of the CDR3 is 12 residues.